Each of the 14 T cell receptor beta chains below was sequenced from the same sample in a study of blood T cell repertoires in COVID-19. Assay: immunoSEQ multiplex PCR; the TCRdb copy retains only in-frame clones and omits some. The sample carries around 72,000 clones, about 81% recorded once. Sample: peripheral blood. The receptors originated from a human donor in a cohort sampled during active COVID-19.

V gene TRBV9 combines with J gene TRBJ2-7; 9 bases are shared with TRBD1. The V segment lost 0 bases and the J segment 3 bases; nucleotides outside the gene matches: 4. CDR3 length: 15 residues. Germline V gives CDR1 SGDLS, CDR2 YYNGEE. The DNA for the CDR3 is TGTGCCAGCAGCGTAGGGAGGGACAGGGTCTACGAGCAGTACTTC. Protein product: CASSVGRDRVYEQYF. Using reference TRBV9 and TRBJ2-7 for the parts outside the CDR3, the full variable domain is DSGVTQTPKHLITATGQRVTLRCSPRSGDLSVYWYQQSLDQGLQFLIQYYNGEERAKGNILERFSAQQFPDLHSELNLSSLELGDSALYFCASSVGRDRVYEQYFGPGTRLTVT.

The rearrangement uses TRBV5-1 and TRBJ1-1; D possibly corresponds to TRBD1 (6 bases). V dropped 5 bases and J dropped 1 base, with 12 bases sitting between them. The CDR3 extends over 14 amino acids. Germline lookup yields CDR1 SGHRS and CDR2 YFSETQ. CDR3 protein: CASSTDSGNTEAFF. Written as DNA, the CDR3 is TGCGCCAGCAGTACGGACAGTGGGAACACTGAAGCTTTCTTT.

V is TRBV18 and J is TRBJ2-7; 10 bases are shared with TRBD1. Per the germline V gene, CDR1 is KGHSH and CDR2 is LQKENI. With 3 bases clipped from V and 0 bases from J, the junction kept 5 bases outside the gene matches. The CDR3 runs to 16 residues. The CDR3 sequence: CASSPRTGGNSYEQYF. CDR3 DNA: TGTGCCAGCTCACCCAGGACAGGGGGGAACTCCTACGAGCAGTACTTC.

The chain employs TRBV4-2 and TRBJ2-5; the match to TRBD2 covers 8 bases. Germline CDR1 is LGHNA and CDR2 is YNFKEQ. The CDR3 is 15 amino acids. Trimming at V came to 5 bases and at J to 4 bases, leaving 9 bases not matched to a gene. This CDR3 reads CASSVRSGTRETQYF. CDR3 in DNA: TGTGCCAGCAGCGTCCGATCCGGGACTAGAGAGACCCAGTACTTC.

This chain connects TRBV18 to TRBJ1-1; TRBD1 matches at 7 bases. V was clipped by 6 bases and J by 1 base; unmatched bases: 5. Germline V lookup: CDR1 KGHSH, CDR2 LQKENI. The CDR3 runs 14 residues. The CDR3 loop reads CASSVTGENTEAFF. CDR3 DNA sequence: TGTGCCAGCTCCGTTACAGGGGAGAACACTGAAGCTTTCTTT.

V is TRBV7-9 and J is TRBJ1-6, with TRBD1 identical over 7 bases. V shed 2 bases, J shed 7 bases, and the junction held 5 bases outside the gene matches. Germline V gene data show CDR1 as SEHNR and CDR2 as FQNEAQ (reference sequence). The CDR3 totals 15 residues. CDR3 bases: TGTGCCAGCAGCTTAATTTCAGGGGGGAATTCACCCCTCCACTTT. Residues: CASSLISGGNSPLHF.

V and J are TRBV5-6 and TRBJ2-5, with no clear D. Germline V lookup: CDR1 SGHDT, CDR2 YYEEEE. Between the trimmed V and J ends, which lost 2 bases and 1 base, there was a span of 12 bases. The CDR3 runs to 15 residues. CDR3 amino acids: CASSLSTIPQETQYF. The CDR3 region has the DNA TGTGCCAGCAGCTTATCAACTATCCCCCAAGAGACCCAGTACTTC.

The CDR3 loop reads CASSALGGAEDGYTF. The CDR3 nucleotides read TGTGCCAGCAGCGCCCTCGGGGGGGCGGAGGATGGCTACACCTTC. The chain carries TRBV5-8 and TRBJ1-2; D may be TRBD1 (6 bases). CDR1 and CDR2 (germline): SGHTS, YDEGEE. Trimming left V 4 bases short and J 6 bases short, with 19 bases between. There are 15 residues in the CDR3.

The chain couples TRBV19 to TRBJ1-1; 9 bases align to TRBD1. The V and J ends lost 4 bases and 11 bases, in that order; junction bases with no gene match: 8. The germline CDR1 and CDR2 sequences are LNHDA and SQIVND (reference sequence). The CDR3 has 13 amino acids. Written as DNA, the CDR3 is TGTGCCAGTAGTACAAACAGGGGGCAGGGGGCTTTCTTT. The encoded protein is CASSTNRGQGAFF.

This chain links TRBV3-1 (or the pseudogene TRBV3-2) with TRBJ2-5; 10 nucleotides line up with TRBD1. Germline trimming cut 1 base from V and 5 bases from J; bases unmatched to any gene: 7. This CDR3 has 16 amino acids. CDR1 and CDR2 from the germline V gene are LGHDT and YNNKEL (reference sequence). The CDR3 reads CASSQAGTGAGETQYF. Here the CDR3 DNA reads TGTGCCAGCAGCCAAGCCGGGACAGGGGCTGGTGAGACCCAGTACTTC.

The chain employs TRBV15 and TRBJ1-6; D is unresolved. The V end lost 6 bases, the J end lost 5 bases, and 5 bases lay between the germline ends. Germline V gene lookup returns CDR1 LNHNV and CDR2 YYDKDF (reference sequence). CDR3 length equals 12 residues. CDR3 loop: CATRGDNSPLHF. Here the CDR3 DNA reads TGTGCCACCAGGGGCGATAATTCACCCCTCCACTTT.

The chain joins TRBV10-3 to TRBJ2-3, with D perhaps matching TRBD2 (6 bases). Germline V gene lookup returns CDR1 ENHRY and CDR2 SYGVKD. V lost 4 bases and J 9 bases, leaving 8 bases between the germline ends. This CDR3 is 11 amino acids long. This chain's CDR3 is CAISGGATQYF. CDR3 sequence (DNA): TGTGCCATCAGTGGCGGGGCAACGCAGTATTTT.

In its sample, this clone was seen a few times. The rearrangement links TRBV25-1 to TRBJ1-2; 8 bases map to TRBD1. Unmatched junction bases numbered 7, after V lost 4 bases and J lost 6 bases. The CDR3 extends over 14 amino acids. The germline gives CDR1 MGHDK, CDR2 SYGVNS. The CDR3 DNA is TGTGCCAGCAGTGCACCCAGGGGGCTAGATGGCTACACCTTC. This sequence encodes CASSAPRGLDGYTF.

The chain combines TRBV4-3 with TRBJ1-6; D unresolved. The V end lost 0 bases, the J end lost 10 bases, and 10 bases lay between the germline ends. This CDR3 comprises 14 residues. The germline V gene has CDR1 LGHNA and CDR2 YSLEER. CDR3 DNA sequence: TGCGCCAGCAGCCAAGATCAGACCGGGTCACCCCTCCACTTT. It codes for CASSQDQTGSPLHF.